These T cell receptor beta chains were read from a single sample in a study of T cell repertoires in ileal Crohn's disease. Sequencing was performed with immunoSEQ multiplex PCR; in TCRdb, only in-frame clones are kept and a portion is missing. Found here are about 2,600 clones, 70% to 80% of them singletons; the top ten hold about 40%. The sequenced material came from ileal tissue. These receptors came from an adult with Crohn's disease. Both conserved end residues are part of each CDR3. The D gene is left open where the match is weak. Clone size is not always given. Where it is, it says once, few, many or a class for expanded clones.

TRBV19	12	NA	NA	TRBJ2-1	TGTGCCAGTAGAGACACGTACAATGAGCAGTTCTTC	CASRDTYNEQFF
TRBV28	12	NA	large	TRBJ2-3	TGTGCCAGCAGTCCCCTCCCAGATACGCAGTATTTT	CASSPLPDTQYF
TRBV29-1	16	NA	NA	TRBJ1-1	TGCAGCGTTGGAACCGCAGGACACAGCTTGAACACTGAAGCTTTCTTT	CSVGTAGHSLNTEAFF
TRBV11-2	14	TRBD1	NA	TRBJ1-2	TGTGCCAGCAGCTTCGGGACAGGGGGCGAGGGCTACACCTTC	CASSFGTGGEGYTF
TRBV6-6	13	NA	NA	TRBJ2-7	TGTGCCAGCGGCAGGGGAAACTCCTACGAGCAGTACTTC	CASGRGNSYEQYF
TRBV5-8	15	NA	NA	TRBJ2-4	TGTGCCAGCAGCTTTGTTTCCGGGACACTAAACATTCAGTACTTC	CASSFVSGTLNIQYF
TRBV5-1	15	TRBD2	NA	TRBJ2-1	TGCGCCAGCAGCTTAACGGCGGGAGGCCCCGGGGAGCAGTTCTTC	CASSLTAGGPGEQFF
TRBV10-3	15	NA	NA	TRBJ1-5	TGTGCCATCAGTGTTGGGGGGGCAGTAGATCAGCCCCAGCATTTT	CAISVGGAVDQPQHF
TRBV5-1	16	TRBD2	few	TRBJ2-7	TGCGCCAGCAGCCTCCCTCGGGGCGGGGGGGCCGACGAGCAGTACTTC	CASSLPRGGGADEQYF
TRBV5-4	14	TRBD1	few	TRBJ2-7	TGTGCCAGCAGCTCAGGGACAGGGGGCTACGAGCAGTACTTC	CASSSGTGGYEQYF
TRBV2	18	TRBD2	NA	TRBJ2-4	TGTGCCAGCAGGCATGTAGCGGGAGCAAGTAAAGCCAAAAACATTCAGTACTTC	CASRHVAGASKAKNIQYF
TRBV4-1	16	NA	NA	TRBJ1-6	TGCGCCAGCAGCCCGCAAGGGGTTACCGGCAATTCACCCCTCCACTTT	CASSPQGVTGNSPLHF
TRBV9	13	TRBD1	NA	TRBJ1-2	TGTGCCAGCAGCACTGGACAGGGAGGTGGCTACACCTTC	CASSTGQGGGYTF
TRBV19	14	NA	NA	TRBJ2-1	TGTGCCAGTAGTTCTCGACAGGCCTACAATGAGCAGTTCTTC	CASSSRQAYNEQFF
TRBV7-2	16	TRBD2	few	TRBJ2-7	TGTGCCAGCAGCCCTTCCTTAGCGGGAGCTGTCCACGAGCAGTACTTC	CASSPSLAGAVHEQYF
TRBV7-3	18	TRBD2	NA	TRBJ2-2	TGTGCCAGCAGCCCAAAGGGACTAGCCAACGCGAACACCGGGGAGCTGTTTTTT	CASSPKGLANANTGELFF
TRBV28	16	NA	NA	TRBJ2-2	TGTGCCAGCAGTTTCGGGGGAAAAGGAAACACCGGGGAGCTGTTTTTT	CASSFGGKGNTGELFF
TRBV2	14	NA	NA	TRBJ1-1	TGTGCCAGCACAGCCAGGATTATGAACACTGAAGCTTTCTTT	CASTARIMNTEAFF
TRBV7-3	15	TRBD1	NA	TRBJ2-3	TGTGCCAGCAGCCTAGGGGGCCCTAGCACAGATACGCAGTATTTT	CASSLGGPSTDTQYF
TRBV7-2	12	TRBD1	once	TRBJ2-1	TGTGCCAGCAGCCGGACAGGTCATGAGCAGTTCTTC	CASSRTGHEQFF
TRBV5-1	17	TRBD2	NA	TRBJ2-3	TGCGCCAGCAGCCAAGGGACTAGCGGGAGTCGAGCAGATACGCAGTATTTT	CASSQGTSGSRADTQYF
TRBV7-2	19	TRBD1	large	TRBJ1-4	TGTGCCAGCAGCCGATCCGGCCCGGGACAGGGTGGCACTAATGAAAAACTGTTTTTT	CASSRSGPGQGGTNEKLFF
TRBV14	17	TRBD1	few	TRBJ2-4	TGTGCCAGCAGCCACTCCAAGAGGGGGCGAGCCAAAAACATTCAGTACTTC	CASSHSKRGRAKNIQYF
TRBV7-2	12	NA	NA	TRBJ2-5	TGTGCCAGCAGCTTACAACAAGAGACCCAGTACTTC	CASSLQQETQYF
TRBV11-3	17	TRBD2	few	TRBJ2-3	TGTGCCAGCAGCTTATCCCTGACTAGCGGGAGGGCAGATACGCAGTATTTT	CASSLSLTSGRADTQYF
TRBV28	15	NA	NA	TRBJ2-6	TGTGCCAGCAGTTTTAATCGGGTTGGGGCCAACGTCCTGACTTTC	CASSFNRVGANVLTF
TRBV30	12	NA	NA	TRBJ2-7	TGTGCCTACTCGCAGGGGAACTACGAGCAGTACTTC	CAYSQGNYEQYF
TRBV9	15	NA	NA	TRBJ2-3	TGTGCCAGCAGCGTCACGGGACTCTTCACAGATACGCAGTATTTT	CASSVTGLFTDTQYF
TRBV5-1	13	NA	NA	TRBJ1-1	TGCGCCAGCAGCTTAGCTGAGCTTGCAGAAGCTTTCTTT	CASSLAELAEAFF
TRBV21-1	15	NA	NA	TRBJ2-3	TGTGCCAGCCCAGGCCTGCGACTACACACAGATACGCAGTATTTT	CASPGLRLHTDTQYF
TRBV6-5	15	TRBD1	large	TRBJ1-3	TGTGCCAGCAGTTACTCGGGACAGGGAACCAACACCATATATTTT	CASSYSGQGTNTIYF
TRBV6-6	16	NA	NA	TRBJ1-6	TGTGCCAGCAGTTATTTGGCCGGGATCCAAAATTCACCCCTCCACTTT	CASSYLAGIQNSPLHF
TRBV6-1	13	NA	NA	TRBJ1-4	TGTGCCAGCAGTCCCTCGGGTAATGAAAAACTGTTTTTT	CASSPSGNEKLFF